These T cell receptor beta chains were read from a single sample in a study of blood T cell repertoires in COVID-19. The method was immunoSEQ multiplex PCR; TCRdb's version includes in-frame clones alone and lacks a portion of them. Found here are about 200,000 clones, about 80% of them singletons; the top ten hold around 7.5%. The sample taken for sequencing was PBMCs or T cells enriched from blood (not recorded which). These TCRs come from a man aged 40-50 years who had recovered from COVID-19. Both conserved end residues are trimmed from each CDR3. D genes are given only for firm matches.

>TRBV28|-|TRBJ1-4
ASRLLDAEKLF
>TRBV2|TRBD1|TRBJ1-1
AWRKDRWMNTEAF
>TRBV19|-|TRBJ1-2
ASSLRTGEGYGYT
>TRBV5-5|-|TRBJ2-7
ASSSPGLRYEQY
>TRBV27|-|TRBJ1-3
ASSPGWGPGNTIY
>TRBV5-1|-|TRBJ2-5
ASSSAGGETQY
>TRBV7-9|TRBD1|TRBJ1-3
ASSRDRGGYGNTIY
>TRBV5-6|TRBD1|TRBJ1-1
ASSSDHIGTVMNTEAF
>TRBV5-1|TRBD1|TRBJ1-2
ASSPGTGDNGYT
>TRBV3-1/TRBV3-2|TRBD1|TRBJ1-5
ASSQRPRGTHQPQH
>TRBV5-1|-|TRBJ1-2
ASSSGIDDGYT
>TRBV11-3|-|TRBJ1-6
ASSSGTIDSPLH
>TRBV6-5|TRBD1|TRBJ1-4
ASRTGALLGEKLF
>TRBV10-3|TRBD1|TRBJ1-1
AIGSGGGYGTEAF
>TRBV6-5|-|TRBJ2-2
ASSYGVGGDTGELF
>TRBV6-6|TRBD1|TRBJ1-1
ASSLIPGQARIKTRNEVF
>TRBV18|TRBD1|TRBJ1-3
ASSTYRGAGNTIY
>TRBV15|TRBD2|TRBJ2-3
ATSSSGGSTDTQY
>TRBV5-6|TRBD2|TRBJ2-3
ASSLGGGAADTQY
>TRBV30|TRBD1|TRBJ2-2
ACLRTGVTGELF
>TRBV5-5|TRBD1|TRBJ1-2
ASSVLTGIYGYT
>TRBV5-4|TRBD1|TRBJ2-1
ASSRQGAYNEQF
>TRBV3-1/TRBV3-2|-|TRBJ1-6
ASSQAGQSSPLH
>TRBV2|-|TRBJ1-6
ASRRQNNSPLH
>TRBV3-1/TRBV3-2|TRBD1|TRBJ1-1
ASSQRTGGTEAF
>TRBV5-5|-|TRBJ1-1
ASSFDSNSPEAF
>TRBV30|TRBD2|TRBJ2-5
AWSNSGGAETQY
>TRBV19|TRBD1|TRBJ2-7
ASSTGQHDVEQY
>TRBV2|-|TRBJ2-2
ASRGPHRELF
>TRBV5-1|-|TRBJ1-5
ASSLGSGSNQPQH
>TRBV18|TRBD2|TRBJ2-3
ASSIFRAGGVDTQY
>TRBV7-9|TRBD2|TRBJ2-3
ASSLGTSGATDTQY
>TRBV7-9|-|TRBJ2-7
ASSLLTGFTEQY
>TRBV18|TRBD1|TRBJ2-5
ASSRDRGQETQY
>TRBV18|-|TRBJ1-1
ASSPGGGGNTEAF
>TRBV6-5|TRBD2|TRBJ2-1
ASRPLAVNEQF
>TRBV4-3|-|TRBJ1-1
ASSQDYARVDARGTEAF